The rows below give T cell receptor beta chains drawn from one sample of a study of Graves' ophthalmopathy and Graves' hyperthyroidism. From the multiplex PCR reads, TCRdb called clonotypes with MiXCR, one entry per CDR3 protein. Among tens of thousands of distinct CDR3 sequences, approximately 47% were seen once, and the ten largest hold roughly 5%. Sequencing used peripheral blood. All receptors come from an adult woman with Graves' ophthalmopathy. The CDR3 runs from the conserved cysteine through the conserved F or W. A D gene is named only where the DNA matches it firmly. Clone size is stated in some rows and not others, as once, few, many or a class when expanded.

d_gene: NA
v_gene: TRBV15
abundance: many
j_gene: TRBJ2-7
CDR3aa: CATSRDYREPEQYF
CDR3nt: TGTGCCACCAGCAGAGATTACAGGGAACCCGAGCAGTACTTC

d_gene: TRBD1
v_gene: TRBV5-1
abundance: NA
j_gene: TRBJ2-7
CDR3aa: CASTGTGGGYEQYF
CDR3nt: TGCGCCAGCACCGGGACAGGGGGTGGCTACGAGCAGTACTTC

d_gene: NA
v_gene: TRBV15
abundance: medium-sized
j_gene: TRBJ2-7
CDR3aa: CATSGGPRTYEQYF
CDR3nt: TGTGCCACCAGCGGAGGGCCGCGGACCTACGAGCAGTACTTC

d_gene: TRBD1
v_gene: TRBV5-5
abundance: NA
j_gene: TRBJ1-2
CDR3aa: CASSLEGQGSYGYTF
CDR3nt: TGCGCCAGCAGCTTGGAGGGACAGGGGTCCTATGGCTACACCTTC

d_gene: NA
v_gene: TRBV20-1
abundance: many
j_gene: TRBJ2-2
CDR3aa: CSVRRQGERGELFF
CDR3nt: TGCAGTGTTAGACGGCAGGGAGAAAGGGGGGAGCTGTTTTTT

d_gene: NA
v_gene: TRBV20-1
abundance: few
j_gene: TRBJ1-5
CDR3aa: CSANQPQHF
CDR3nt: TGCAGTGCTAATCAGCCCCAGCATTTT

d_gene: NA
v_gene: TRBV2
abundance: NA
j_gene: TRBJ2-3
CDR3aa: CASSDYNEQYF
CDR3nt: TGTGCCAGCAGTGACTACAATGAGCAGTATTTT

d_gene: TRBD2
v_gene: TRBV20-1
abundance: many
j_gene: TRBJ2-1
CDR3aa: CSARKTSGWNEQFF
CDR3nt: TGCAGTGCTAGAAAGACTAGCGGGTGGAATGAGCAGTTCTTC

d_gene: TRBD2
v_gene: TRBV7-9
abundance: many
j_gene: TRBJ2-1
CDR3aa: CASSPGLVKDNEQFF
CDR3nt: TGTGCCAGCAGCCCTGGACTAGTCAAGGACAATGAGCAGTTCTTC

d_gene: TRBD1
v_gene: TRBV6-6
abundance: many
j_gene: TRBJ1-5
CDR3aa: CASSYVRTGSNQPQHF
CDR3nt: TGTGCCAGCAGTTACGTCAGGACAGGGTCTAATCAGCCCCAGCATTTT